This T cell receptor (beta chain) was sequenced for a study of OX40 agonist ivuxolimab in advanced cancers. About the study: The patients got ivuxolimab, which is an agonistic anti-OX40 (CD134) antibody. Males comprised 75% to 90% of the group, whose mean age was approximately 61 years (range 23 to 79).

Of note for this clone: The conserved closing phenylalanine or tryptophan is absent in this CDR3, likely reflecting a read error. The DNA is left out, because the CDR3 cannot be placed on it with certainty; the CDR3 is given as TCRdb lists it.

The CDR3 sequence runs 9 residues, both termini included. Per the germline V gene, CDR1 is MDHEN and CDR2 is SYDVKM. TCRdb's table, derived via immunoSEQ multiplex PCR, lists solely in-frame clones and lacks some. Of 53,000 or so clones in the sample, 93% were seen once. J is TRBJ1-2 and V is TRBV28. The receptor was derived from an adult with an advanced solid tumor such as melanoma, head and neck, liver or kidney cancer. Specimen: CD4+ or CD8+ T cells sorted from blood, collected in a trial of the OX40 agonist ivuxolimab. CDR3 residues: CASSFEDSS.